These 8 T cell receptor beta chains came from one sample sequenced in a study of CD8+ T cells in alopecia areata. Sorting of pooled cutaneous lymph node cells used CD4, CD8alpha, NKG2D, NKG2ACE and other markers. Isolated RNA was reverse transcribed into cDNA used as the sequencing template. TCRdb's table, derived via immunoSEQ multiplex PCR, lists solely in-frame clones and lacks some. The profile covers approximately 300,000 clones, none occurring a single time. The material sequenced was CD4+ T cells sorted from a lymph node. The receptors shown here come from a C3H/HeJ mouse with alopecia areata. The mouse strain carries the MHC haplotype H2-k.

As regards this clone: Gene names are mouse gene names. The read finishes 4 residues shy of the CDR3 end, and the germline J gene is used to complete it. Other DNA sequences in the sample encode the same CDR3. The J gene is TRBJ2-3, the V gene TRBV19, with D tentatively TRBD2 (5 bases). CDR1 is FNHDT and CDR2 is SITEND in the germline V gene (reference sequence). The CDR3 is 14 residues long. The V end was cut by 1 base, the J end by 1 base, with 7 bases between. Partial CDR3 DNA: TGTGCCAGCAGTATATGGGGAGGTGCAGAA. Translating it yields CASSIWGGAE. The full CDR3 sequence reads CASSIWGGAETLYF.

This clone appeared a few times. Here the gene names and germline are mouse. The missing CDR3 end, 4 residues past where the read stops, is filled in from the germline J gene. This rearrangement joins TRBV31 to TRBJ2-2, with TRBD2 identical over 12 bases. There are 16 residues in the CDR3. V trimming: 3 bases; J trimming: 4 bases; junction bases outside the gene matches: 6. Germline-derived CDR1 and CDR2 are GKSSPN and SITVG. CDR3 DNA, as far as it was read: TGTGCCTGGAGCCGGGACTGGGGGGCGGCCACCGGG. This encodes CAWSRDWGAATG. The full-length CDR3 reads as CAWSRDWGAATGQLYF.

This clone was found a few times. The gene names given are mouse names. The CDR3 extends 4 residues past the end of the read, so its final part is completed from the germline J gene. The rearrangement uses TRBV13-1 and TRBJ2-5; D may be TRBD1 (5 bases). Trimming left V 3 bases short and J 3 bases short, with 8 bases between. The CDR3 runs 13 residues. Germline CDR1 reads NSHNY; CDR2 reads SYGAGN. The DNA read from the CDR3 is TGTGCCAGCAGTGGGGCAGGGCAAGAC. It is translated as CASSGAGQD. The entire CDR3 reads CASSGAGQDTQYF.

Note on this clone: Mouse gene names and germline throughout. The read comes to an end 3 residues before the CDR3 does, leaving the germline J gene to fill in the end. This rearrangement joins TRBV17 to TRBJ1-6; D is undetermined. TRBJ1-6 is marked as an open reading frame, function uncertain. V was shortened by 3 bases and J by 1 base, with 4 bases between the two germline ends. The germline gives CDR1 MNHDT, CDR2 YYDKIL. This CDR3 has 14 residues. The sequenced part of the CDR3 DNA is TGTGCTAGCAGTAGTTGGTCCTATAATTCGCCC. This sequence encodes CASSSWSYNSP. The full-length CDR3 reads as CASSSWSYNSPLYF.

This clone appeared a few times. Gene names and germline match the mouse. The CDR3 end is not reached by the read, which stops 4 residues before it; the germline J gene fills it in. J is TRBJ2-5 and V is TRBV1; the match to TRBD1 covers 12 bases. The CDR3 spans 17 residues. V shed 3 bases and J 2 bases; nucleotides not matched to a gene: 6. Germline lookup yields CDR1 NSQYPW and CDR2 LRSPGD (reference sequence). The CDR3 sequence: CTCSAPGQGAGQDTQYF. CDR3 DNA, as far as it was read: TGCACCTGCAGTGCCCCGGGACAGGGGGCGGGCCAAGAC.

Regarding this clone: Any gene name here is a mouse gene name. The DNA ends 4 residues before the CDR3 does, and the rest of the CDR3 is filled in from the germline J gene. The same CDR3 can be traced to other DNA sequences in this sample. The rearrangement uses TRBV13-3 and TRBJ2-2; 8 positions agree with TRBD2. The trim removed 5 bases at V and 0 bases at J, leaving 3 bases unmatched. The CDR3 runs 15 residues. Germline V gene sequence: CDR1 NNHDY, CDR2 SYVADS. The part of the CDR3 DNA that was read is TGTGCCAGCAGAGACTGGGGAGCAAACACCGGG. Translation gives CASRDWGANTG. In full, the CDR3 is CASRDWGANTGQLYF.

This clone was found a few times. Genes and germline are mouse. The CDR3 goes on 4 residues after the read ends, and that part is filled in from the germline J gene. This chain connects TRBV31 to TRBJ2-1; 9 nucleotides match TRBD2. The CDR3 is 14 residues long. CDR1 is GKSSPN, CDR2 SITVG, per germline. Trimming removed 3 bases from V and 2 bases from J; junction bases left unmatched: 2. The covered CDR3 bases are TGTGCCTGGAGGCGACTGGGGGACTATGCT. Amino acids: CAWRRLGDYA. The entire CDR3 is CAWRRLGDYAEQFF.

This clone was seen a few times. Germline and genes here are mouse. The read gets to within 3 residues of the CDR3 end, and the germline J gene fills in the rest. The rearrangement links TRBV29 to TRBJ1-6; tentative D call: TRBD1 (5 bases). TRBJ1-6 is identified as an open reading frame with a role that is uncertain. This CDR3 has 15 amino acids. Germline V CDR1 and CDR2: MSHET, SYDVDS. Trimming took 5 bases from V and 6 from J, leaving 14 bases between them. The part of the CDR3 DNA that was read is TGTGCTAGCAGTCCCTCAGCCAGGGTTAATTCGCCC. Encoded protein: CASSPSARVNSP. The full CDR3 sequence reads CASSPSARVNSPLYF.